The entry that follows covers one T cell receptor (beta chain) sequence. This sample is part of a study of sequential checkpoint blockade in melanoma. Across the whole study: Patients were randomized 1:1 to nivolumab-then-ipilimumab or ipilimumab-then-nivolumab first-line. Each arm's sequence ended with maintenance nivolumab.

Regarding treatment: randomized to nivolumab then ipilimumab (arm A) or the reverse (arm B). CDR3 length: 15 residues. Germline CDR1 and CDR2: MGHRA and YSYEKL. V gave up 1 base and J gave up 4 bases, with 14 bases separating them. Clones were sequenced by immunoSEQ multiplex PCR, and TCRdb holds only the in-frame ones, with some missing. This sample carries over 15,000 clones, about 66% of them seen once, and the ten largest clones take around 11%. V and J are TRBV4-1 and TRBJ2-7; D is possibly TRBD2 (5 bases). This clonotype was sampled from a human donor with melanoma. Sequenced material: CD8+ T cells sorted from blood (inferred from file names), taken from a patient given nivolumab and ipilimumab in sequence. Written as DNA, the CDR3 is TGCGCCAGCAGCCAAGTGGGCACTAGGGCTTACGAGCAGTACTTC. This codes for CASSQVGTRAYEQYF.